One sample yielded the 27 T cell receptor beta chains listed below, sequenced in a study of STAT5B mutations in CD4+ large granular lymphocyte leukemia. Clones were sequenced by immunoSEQ multiplex PCR, and TCRdb holds only the in-frame ones, with some missing. The data show 30,000 or so clones, with 65% to 85% seen just once and 2.1% held by the top ten. Sequencing was done on a sample of CD4+ T cells from blood buffy coats. The receptors derive from a human donor in good health.

This clone was recorded a few times. This chain links TRBV11-3 with TRBJ1-1, with D tentatively TRBD1 (6 bases). Germline-derived CDR1 and CDR2 are SGHNT and YENEEA. The CDR3 extends over 14 amino acids. V lost 5 bases and J 4 bases, leaving 14 bases between the germline ends. The CDR3 bases are TGTGCCAGCAGCCGAGGGGGGACTGGCACTGAAGCTTTCTTT. Its protein product is CASSRGGTGTEAFF.

The table lists this clone with a few counts. The chain is built from TRBV28 and TRBJ2-2; 7 positions agree with TRBD2. Germline loops: CDR1 MDHEN, CDR2 SYDVKM. The CDR3 runs to 14 residues. V shed 6 bases and J 6 bases; nucleotides not matched to a gene: 7. The CDR3 DNA is TGTGCCAGCAGCCTGCAAGGGAGGGCCGGGGAGCTGTTTTTT. This gives the protein CASSLQGRAGELFF.

The chain recombines TRBV7-2 with TRBJ2-1; 7 nucleotides agree with TRBD2. This CDR3 is built from 14 residues. The ends lost 5 bases at V and 1 base at J; junction bases unmatched: 2. Looked up from germline, CDR1 is SGHTA and CDR2 is FQGNSA. The CDR3 nucleotides read TGTGCCAGCAGCCTCGGGGGGTCCTACAATGAGCAGTTCTTC. Its translation is CASSLGGSYNEQFF.

This clone came up once. V usage is TRBV4-1 and J usage is TRBJ2-7; the D gene is possibly TRBD1 (6 bases). The length of the CDR3 is 14 residues. Germline V gives CDR1 MGHRA, CDR2 YSYEKL. The V end lost 3 bases, the J end lost 2 bases, and 11 bases lay between the germline ends. CDR3 bases: TGCGCCAGCAGCCAGGGACAAAAAACCTACGAGCAGTACTTC. Amino acid sequence: CASSQGQKTYEQYF.

Of note for this clone: The same CDR3 is also encoded by other DNA sequences in this sample. As DNA, the CDR3 is TGTGCCAGCAGGGGAGGGGCAGATACGCAGTATTTT. Amino acids: CASRGGADTQYF. This chain links TRBV2 with TRBJ2-3, with TRBD2 matching over 7 bases. Unmatched junction bases numbered 1, after V lost 6 bases and J lost 4 bases. Germline-derived CDR1 and CDR2 are SNHLY and FYNNEI. CDR3 length: 12 residues.

V is TRBV5-1 and J is TRBJ2-1, with 14 positions matching TRBD2. The CDR3 consists of 21 residues. From germline, CDR1 is SGHRS and CDR2 YFSETQ. The junction had 14 bases not matched to a gene; V was cut back by 3 bases and J by 0 bases. This chain's CDR3 is CASSSKGTSGSPSGSYNEQFF. CDR3 nucleotides: TGCGCCAGCAGCTCGAAAGGGACTAGCGGGAGTCCTTCTGGCTCCTACAATGAGCAGTTCTTC.

This clone was counted a few times. The V and J genes are TRBV7-9 and TRBJ1-5, with TRBD1 identical over 7 bases. Germline values: CDR1 SEHNR, CDR2 FQNEAQ (reference sequence). The CDR3 runs 14 residues. With 7 bases clipped from V and 7 bases from J, the junction kept 10 bases outside the gene matches. The CDR3 region has the DNA TGTGCCAGCACCCGAGGGGGCAGGGACCAGCCCCAGCATTTT. Amino acids: CASTRGGRDQPQHF. Drawing the rest from reference TRBV7-9 and TRBJ1-5, the complete variable domain is DTGVSQNPRHKITKRGQNVTFRCDPISEHNRLYWYRQTLGQGPEFLTYFQNEAQLEKSRLLSDRFSAERPKGSFSTLEIQRTEQGDSAMYLCASTRGGRDQPQHFGDGTRLSIL.

This chain uses TRBV4-2 with TRBJ2-7; 12 bases are a match to TRBD2. Germline assignment: CDR1 LGHNA and CDR2 YNFKEQ. The CDR3 extends over 17 amino acids. V trimming: 0 bases; J trimming: 6 bases; junction bases outside the gene matches: 9. The DNA of the CDR3 is TGTGCCAGCAGCCAAGACCCTAGCGGGGGGGTGGGGTTCGAGCAGTACTTC. Translating it yields CASSQDPSGGVGFEQYF.

The gene calls are TRBV2 and TRBJ2-2; D might be TRBD1 (6 bases). V lost 6 bases to trimming and J lost 6 bases, with 14 bases between them. There are 14 residues in the CDR3. Germline CDR1 SNHLY, CDR2 FYNNEI. The CDR3 loop reads CASSSTGMAGELFF. Here the CDR3 DNA reads TGTGCCAGCAGCTCAACAGGGATGGCCGGGGAGCTGTTTTTT.

The chain carries TRBV29-1 and TRBJ1-1, with 9 bases lining up with TRBD1. This CDR3 contains 14 residues. Germline V gene sequence: CDR1 SQVTM, CDR2 ANQGSEA. The V and J ends lost 4 bases and 11 bases, in that order; junction bases with no gene match: 14. The chain's CDR3 is CSVGNRDRVIGAFF. CDR3 in DNA: TGCAGCGTTGGGAACCGGGACAGGGTTATCGGCGCTTTCTTT.

This clone was observed a handful of times. V is TRBV19 and J is TRBJ1-1, with D uncertain. This CDR3 has 14 residues. Germline CDR1 LNHDA, CDR2 SQIVND (reference sequence). V shed 10 bases and J shed 1 base, with 16 bases lying between them. CDR3 residues: CATIRYGQNTEAFF. CDR3 in DNA: TGTGCCACCATAAGGTATGGGCAGAACACTGAAGCTTTCTTT.

The gene calls are TRBV25-1 and TRBJ2-3; D gene uncertain. The CDR3 spans 12 residues. Looked up from germline, CDR1 is MGHDK and CDR2 is SYGVNS. V was pared by 8 bases and J by 6 bases, with 12 bases between. In nucleotides, the CDR3 is TGTGCCAGCGCTCTCTCCGCGGATACGCAGTATTTT. It encodes CASALSADTQYF.

The chain joins TRBV6-5 to TRBJ2-7; TRBD2 matches 7 bases. The CDR3 sequence is 16 residues long. Germline loops: CDR1 MNHEY, CDR2 SVGAGI. The ends lost 3 bases at V and 6 bases at J; junction bases unmatched: 14. CDR3 protein: CASSYGAVRTRGEQYF. The DNA of the CDR3 is TGTGCCAGCAGTTATGGGGCCGTTCGGACTAGGGGCGAGCAGTACTTC.

The genes are TRBV6-6 and TRBJ1-5; TRBD1 matches 7 bases. V dropped 0 bases and J dropped 5; count of bases not matched to a gene: 7. Germline CDR1 MNHNY, CDR2 SVGAGI (reference sequence). The CDR3 covers 16 residues. CDR3 in DNA: TGTGCCAGCAGTTACTCGGGACAGTGGGGCGATCAGCCCCAGCATTTT. The encoded protein is CASSYSGQWGDQPQHF.

The chain links TRBV7-7 to TRBJ2-1; D possibly corresponds to TRBD2 (5 bases). V was trimmed by 5 bases and J by 10 bases, leaving 12 bases between them. The CDR3 runs 12 residues. Germline V gives CDR1 SSHAT, CDR2 FNYEAQ (reference sequence). The CDR3 DNA sequence: TGTGCCAGCAGCCCCTCACTAGGGGAGCAGTTCTTC. Amino acid sequence: CASSPSLGEQFF. Full variable domain (outside the CDR3, taken from reference TRBV7-7 and TRBJ2-1): GAGVSQSPRYKVTKRGQDVTLRCDPISSHATLYWYQQALGQGPEFLTYFNYEAQPDKSGLPSDRFSAERPEGSISTLTIQRTEQRDSAMYRCASSPSLGEQFFGPGTRLTVL.

The genes are TRBV19 and TRBJ2-5; 11 nucleotides line up with TRBD1. The CDR3 loop spans 14 amino acids. V gave up 6 bases and J gave up 5 bases; unmatched junction bases: 5. Germline values: CDR1 LNHDA, CDR2 SQIVND (reference sequence). In nucleotides, the CDR3 is TGTGCCAGTAGGAGGACAGGGGGCAGTGAGACCCAGTACTTC. It encodes CASRRTGGSETQYF.

The CDR3 DNA reads as TGTGCCTGGAGTGTGTGGCAGGGAGGTTTGGTCCATAATTCACCCCTCCACTTT. Translating it yields CAWSVWQGGLVHNSPLHF. This sequence joins TRBV30 and TRBJ1-6; D perhaps matches TRBD1 (5 bases). Trimming took 0 bases from V and 5 from J, leaving 20 bases between them. Looked up from germline, CDR1 is GTSNPN and CDR2 is SVGIG (reference sequence). The CDR3 spans 18 residues.

The J gene is TRBJ1-6, the V gene TRBV5-1, with 8 bases lining up with TRBD1. Germline lookup yields CDR1 SGHRS and CDR2 YFSETQ. The CDR3 length is 15 residues. V gave up 5 bases and J gave up 6 bases; unmatched junction bases: 7. Written as DNA, the CDR3 is TGCGCCAGCAGTCCTTCCGGGACAGGTAATTCACCCCTCCACTTT. This sequence encodes CASSPSGTGNSPLHF. The full variable domain, its missing parts supplied by reference TRBV5-1 and TRBJ1-6, is KAGVTQTPRYLIKTRGQQVTLSCSPISGHRSVSWYQQTPGQGLQFLFEYFSETQRNKGNFPGRFSGRQFSNSRSEMNVSTLELGDSALYLCASSPSGTGNSPLHFGNGTRLTVT.

This chain uses TRBV4-2 with TRBJ2-7, with D hard to call. The germline gives CDR1 LGHNA, CDR2 YNFKEQ. Between the trimmed V and J ends, which lost 2 bases and 2 bases, there was a span of 10 bases. This CDR3 is 14 amino acids long. In nucleotides, the CDR3 is TGTGCCAGCAGCCAATGGTTGGGCCCCTACGAGCAGTACTTC. This translates into CASSQWLGPYEQYF.

The CDR3 protein is CASRRASSSYNEQFF. In DNA, the CDR3 is TGTGCCAGCCGAAGGGCTAGCAGCTCCTACAATGAGCAGTTCTTC. The rearrangement links TRBV7-8 to TRBJ2-1; tentative D call: TRBD2 (5 bases). CDR1 is SGHVS, CDR2 FQNEAQ, per germline. The CDR3 contains 15 residues. V was clipped by 8 bases and J by 0 bases, with 14 bases between them.

The chain recombines TRBV5-6 with TRBJ1-5; 8 nucleotides align to TRBD1. Per germline, CDR1 SGHDT and CDR2 YYEEEE. CDR3 length: 14 residues. With V trimmed by 1 base and J by 6 bases, 3 bases remained unmatched. The CDR3 spells CASSLYRGGQPQHF. As DNA, the CDR3 is TGTGCCAGCAGCTTGTACAGGGGGGGTCAGCCCCAGCATTTT.

The chain is built from TRBV19 and TRBJ1-3; a possible D gene is TRBD1 (6 bases). The CDR3 has 14 residues. The V gene's germline CDR1 is LNHDA and CDR2 SQIVND (reference sequence). The germline V and J ends were trimmed by 3 bases and 6 bases, with 12 bases remaining between them. In DNA, the CDR3 is TGTGCCAGTAGTATCCCCGGACAGAAAAACACCATATATTTT. This gives the protein CASSIPGQKNTIYF.

J is TRBJ2-1 and V is TRBV28, with a weak D call TRBD1 (6 bases). The CDR3 runs 15 residues. Germline loops: CDR1 MDHEN, CDR2 SYDVKM. Trimming took 6 bases from V and 7 from J, leaving 19 bases between them. CDR3 in amino acids: CASSSYQTGTNEQFF. The DNA for the CDR3 is TGTGCCAGCAGCTCTTATCAGACAGGAACAAATGAGCAGTTCTTC.

The chain uses TRBV18 and TRBJ1-6, with 9 bases identical to TRBD1. CDR3 length equals 14 residues. CDR1 is KGHSH, CDR2 LQKENI, per germline. V lost 3 bases, J lost 7 bases, and 1 base stayed unmatched. CDR3 amino acids: CASSPGQGNSPLHF. The CDR3 region has the DNA TGTGCCAGCTCACCGGGACAGGGAAATTCACCCCTCCACTTT.

This clone occurred a few times. The chain has TRBV27 and TRBJ2-7; tentative D call: TRBD1 (5 bases). This CDR3 is built from 14 residues. Germline CDR1 and CDR2: MNHEY and SMNVEV (reference sequence). V shed 4 bases and J shed 4 bases, with 14 bases lying between them. For the CDR3, the DNA is TGTGCCAGCAGTTCCCTCCAGGGTGGGTACGAGCAGTACTTC. This sequence encodes CASSSLQGGYEQYF.

The chain employs TRBV29-1 and TRBJ2-5, with 10 bases matching TRBD2. J gave up 5 bases and V 6 bases, and 21 bases lay outside the gene matches. The CDR3 is 18 amino acids. Germline V gene data show CDR1 as SQVTM and CDR2 as ANQGSEA. CDR3: CSVWSWASGSPHGETQYF. The DNA of the CDR3 is TGCAGCGTGTGGTCTTGGGCTAGCGGGAGCCCCCACGGGGAGACCCAGTACTTC. The full variable domain, its missing parts supplied by reference TRBV29-1 and TRBJ2-5, is SAVISQKPSRDICQRGTSLTIQCQVDSQVTMMFWYRQQPGQSLTLIATANQGSEATYESGFVIDKFPISRPNLTFSTLTVSNMSPEDSSIYLCSVWSWASGSPHGETQYFGPGTRLLVL.

The chain joins TRBV2 to TRBJ2-1, with 9 bases identical to TRBD2. Germline CDR1 and CDR2: SNHLY and FYNNEI. V lost 5 bases to trimming and J lost 9 bases; unmatched junction nucleotides: 5. CDR3 length: 13 amino acids. CDR3 region: CASSSGTSFEQFF. In DNA, the CDR3 is TGTGCCAGCAGTTCCGGGACTAGCTTTGAGCAGTTCTTC.